These 5 T cell receptor beta chains originate from one sample sequenced in a study of cytomegalovirus exposure and HLA in healthy donors. In the PCR, 60 Vbeta and 13 Jbeta primers were used. Produced via immunoSEQ multiplex PCR; TCRdb's table is partial and in-frame only. The table includes 150,000 to 200,000 clones, 80% to 90% detected once. The sequencing sample was made of PBMCs. Receptors were obtained from a male donor in good health and CMV-seronegative.

This clone was found once. The gene calls are TRBV19 and TRBJ2-3; possibly TRBD1 for D (6 bases). V shed 9 bases and J shed 0 bases, with 13 bases lying between them. CDR1 is LNHDA, CDR2 SQIVND, per germline (reference sequence). This CDR3 region has 14 residues. CDR3 nucleotide sequence: TGTGCCAGCAGGACAGTCTCTAGCACAGATACGCAGTATTTT. It specifies CASRTVSSTDTQYF.

The genes are TRBV5-1 and TRBJ1-5; D may be TRBD1 (6 bases). V was shortened by 4 bases and J by 2 bases, with 16 bases between the two germline ends. Germline CDR1 is SGHRS and CDR2 is YFSETQ. The CDR3 has 16 residues. The CDR3 loop reads CASSPGGGLGNQPQHF. The CDR3 nucleotides read TGCGCCAGCAGCCCCGGGGGGGGGCTCGGCAATCAGCCCCAGCATTTT.

The V call is TRBV9, the J call TRBJ2-5; tentative D call: TRBD2 (6 bases). CDR1 and CDR2 (germline): SGDLS, YYNGEE. This CDR3 region has 13 residues. Trimming cost V 5 bases and J 5 bases, with 13 bases left between them. CDR3 residues: CASSEGLLETQYF. CDR3 coding DNA: TGTGCCAGCAGTGAGGGACTTTTGGAGACCCAGTACTTC. The variable domain in full, with the rest retrieved from reference TRBV9 and TRBJ2-5, is DSGVTQTPKHLITATGQRVTLRCSPRSGDLSVYWYQQSLDQGLQFLIQYYNGEERAKGNILERFSAQQFPDLHSELNLSSLELGDSALYFCASSEGLLETQYFGPGTRLLVL.

The rearrangement joins TRBV19 to TRBJ2-1; 8 bases map to TRBD2. The V gene's germline CDR1 is LNHDA and CDR2 SQIVND (reference sequence). The trim removed 3 bases at V and 0 bases at J, leaving 13 bases unmatched. CDR3 length: 19 amino acids. Written as DNA, the CDR3 is TGTGCCAGTAGTATCGGGCTAGCGGGCTCTTTCCGCTCCTACAATGAGCAGTTCTTC. Amino acids: CASSIGLAGSFRSYNEQFF.

CDR3 residues: CASSRYRDLNSPLHF. The CDR3 DNA reads TGTGCCAGCAGTCGGTACCGGGACTTGAATTCACCCCTCCACTTT. The chain uses TRBV6-6 and TRBJ1-6; TRBD1 might be the D (5 bases). This CDR3 is built from 15 residues. With 5 bases removed from V and 7 bases from J, the gap between germline ends came to 15 bases. CDR1 and CDR2 (germline): MNHNY, SVGAGI (reference sequence).